These 19 T cell receptor beta chains originate from one sample sequenced in a study of blood T cell repertoires in COVID-19. Only in-frame clones appear in the TCRdb table, and some are missing; sequencing was by immunoSEQ multiplex PCR. The repertoire holds some 160,000 clones, with 70% to 90% as singletons. Sequencing was done on a sample of peripheral blood. The receptors were sampled from a woman in her 50s with acute or convalescent COVID-19.

V gene TRBV14 combines with J gene TRBJ1-1, with TRBD1 matching over 7 bases. The germline CDR1 and CDR2 sequences are SGHDN and FVKESK. CDR3 size: 14 residues. The V gene end was trimmed by 0 bases and the J gene end by 10 bases; junction bases not matched to a gene: 8. CDR3 sequence reads: CASSQDMGTGAAFF. The CDR3 DNA reads TGTGCCAGCAGCCAAGATATGGGAACAGGGGCAGCTTTCTTT.

This clone has just one count. The genes are TRBV5-1 and TRBJ1-3, with TRBD1 identical over 7 bases. The CDR3 runs 14 residues. V trimming: 4 bases; J trimming: 1 base; junction bases outside the gene matches: 2. CDR1 and CDR2 (germline): SGHRS, YFSETQ. The CDR3 sequence: CASSMDRSGNTIYF. CDR3 DNA: TGCGCCAGCAGCATGGACAGGTCTGGAAACACCATATATTTT.

This chain connects TRBV4-3 to TRBJ1-4; no reliable D call. Germline V gene sequence: CDR1 LGHNA, CDR2 YSLEER. Trimming pared 0 bases from V and 7 bases from J, leaving 15 bases between. The CDR3 is 16 residues long. The CDR3 loop reads CASSQDIQEDAEKLFF. CDR3 coding DNA: TGCGCCAGCAGCCAAGATATCCAGGAGGATGCTGAAAAACTGTTTTTT.

The chain recombines TRBV7-2 with TRBJ1-3; D may be TRBD1 (5 bases). V shed 3 bases and J shed 2 bases, with 11 bases lying between them. Germline assignment: CDR1 SGHTA and CDR2 FQGNSA. CDR3 length: 15 amino acids. The CDR3 DNA is TGTGCCAGCAGCTTCCAGGGATCTCCTGGAAACACCATATATTTT. Its translation: CASSFQGSPGNTIYF.

This clone was found a few times. J is TRBJ1-5 and V is TRBV7-6; D remains unclear. V lost 2 bases, J lost 4 bases, and 9 bases lay in between. This CDR3 is 14 amino acids long. CDR1 and CDR2 (germline): SGHVS, FNYEAQ. The CDR3 here is CASSLPTANQPQHF. The CDR3 region has the DNA TGTGCCAGCAGCTTACCCACTGCGAATCAGCCCCAGCATTTT.

The chain recombines TRBV30 with TRBJ1-6, with 9 nucleotides matching TRBD1. CDR3 length: 17 amino acids. Germline V gives CDR1 GTSNPN, CDR2 SVGIG (reference sequence). Unmatched junction bases numbered 11, after V lost 0 bases and J lost 8 bases. The CDR3 bases are TGTGCCTGGAGTGTACAAAAGCGGTGGGACAGGGATTCACCCCTCCACTTT. Its translation: CAWSVQKRWDRDSPLHF.

The chain joins TRBV19 to TRBJ1-2; a weak D match, TRBD1 (5 bases). V was clipped by 7 bases and J by 4 bases, with 19 bases between them. CDR3 length: 15 residues. CDR1 LNHDA and CDR2 SQIVND come from the germline V gene (reference sequence). The CDR3 sequence is CASTPLWGGIYGYTF. DNA for the CDR3: TGTGCCAGTACGCCCCTCTGGGGGGGAATCTATGGCTACACCTTC. The complete variable domain, with remaining parts taken from reference TRBV19 and TRBJ1-2, reads DGGITQSPKYLFRKEGQNVTLSCEQNLNHDAMYWYRQDPGQGLRLIYYSQIVNDFQKGDIAEGYSVSREKKESFPLTVTSAQKNPTAFYLCASTPLWGGIYGYTFGSGTRLTVV.

The V call is TRBV6-2 or TRBV6-3, the J call TRBJ2-3; no definite D call. Germline V gene data show CDR1 as MNHEY and CDR2 as SVGEGT. The CDR3 consists of 12 residues. V gave up 4 bases and J gave up 0 bases, with 2 bases separating them. CDR3 in DNA: TGTGCCAGCAGTTTAAGCACAGATACGCAGTATTTT. The encoded protein is CASSLSTDTQYF.

This clone has just one count. The chain combines TRBV7-2 with TRBJ1-1; 9 positions agree with TRBD1. The CDR3 covers 14 residues. The V segment lost 6 bases and the J segment 4 bases; nucleotides outside the gene matches: 6. Germline V gene lookup returns CDR1 SGHTA and CDR2 FQGNSA. The CDR3 loop reads CASRAGTGPTEAFF. The CDR3 coding sequence is TGTGCCAGCAGAGCCGGGACAGGGCCCACTGAAGCTTTCTTT.

The chain employs TRBV19 and TRBJ2-1; 10 bases map to TRBD1. This CDR3 contains 15 residues. CDR1 LNHDA and CDR2 SQIVND come from the germline V gene (reference sequence). J lost 8 bases, V lost 4 bases, and 8 bases had no gene match. The CDR3 region is CASSTGTGAHDEQFF. DNA of the CDR3: TGTGCCAGTAGTACCGGGACAGGGGCCCACGATGAGCAGTTCTTC.

This rearrangement joins TRBV7-2 to TRBJ2-6; D gene unclear. The CDR3 contains 16 residues. Germline V gene lookup returns CDR1 SGHTA and CDR2 FQGNSA. Trimming left V 2 bases short and J 1 base short, with 9 bases between. The CDR3: CASSLSSLSGANVLTF. The DNA of the CDR3 is TGTGCCAGCAGCTTATCGTCTCTATCTGGGGCCAACGTCCTGACTTTC. The full variable domain, its missing parts supplied by reference TRBV7-2 and TRBJ2-6, is GAGVSQSPSNKVTEKGKDVELRCDPISGHTALYWYRQSLGQGLEFLIYFQGNSAPDKSGLPSDRFSAERTGGSVSTLTIQRTQQEDSAVYLCASSLSSLSGANVLTFGAGSRLTVL.

This clone was recorded only once. The chain joins TRBV19 to TRBJ1-5; D not certain. CDR1 and CDR2 from the germline V gene are LNHDA and SQIVND (reference sequence). This CDR3 comprises 15 residues. The V gene lost 6 bases and the J gene lost 6 bases, with 18 bases spanning the gap. CDR3 bases: TGTGCCAGTAGGGTCCTGGAGGGTTCGGCTCAGCCCCAGCATTTT. Translation gives CASRVLEGSAQPQHF.

The V and J genes are TRBV5-1 and TRBJ2-7, with D tentatively TRBD2 (6 bases). Trimming removed 3 bases from V and 5 bases from J, with 15 bases in between. Germline assignment: CDR1 SGHRS and CDR2 YFSETQ. CDR3 size: 14 residues. For the CDR3, the DNA is TGCGCCAGCAGCTCGGGGGACGGACAAAACGAGCAGTACTTC. This codes for CASSSGDGQNEQYF.

The chain links TRBV19 to TRBJ1-5; 7 bases are a match to TRBD1. Germline CDR1 and CDR2: LNHDA and SQIVND (reference sequence). The CDR3 is 15 residues long. J was trimmed by 1 base and V by 3 bases; bases with no gene match: 3. The CDR3 sequence is CASSIMGQSNQPQHF. The DNA of the CDR3 is TGTGCCAGTAGTATTATGGGACAGAGCAATCAGCCCCAGCATTTT. Together with reference TRBV19 and TRBJ1-5, the CDR3 gives the full variable domain: DGGITQSPKYLFRKEGQNVTLSCEQNLNHDAMYWYRQDPGQGLRLIYYSQIVNDFQKGDIAEGYSVSREKKESFPLTVTSAQKNPTAFYLCASSIMGQSNQPQHFGDGTRLSIL.

This clone was seen only once. This chain uses TRBV4-2 with TRBJ2-1; a weak D match, TRBD1 (6 bases). Trimming removed 1 base from V and 1 base from J, with 11 bases in between. The CDR3 consists of 16 residues. Germline V CDR1 and CDR2: LGHNA, YNFKEQ. DNA of the CDR3: TGTGCCAGCAGCCAAGCTAGCAGGGGTTCCTACAATGAGCAGTTCTTC. Translation gives CASSQASRGSYNEQFF.

The chain carries TRBV18 and TRBJ1-2; D is perhaps TRBD1 (6 bases). Germline V CDR1 and CDR2: KGHSH, LQKENI. Deletions cut 0 bases from V and 8 bases from J, with 7 bases between. The CDR3 extends over 12 amino acids. The CDR3 loop reads CASSPPGGGYTF. The CDR3 coding sequence is TGTGCCAGCTCACCACCAGGGGGAGGCTACACCTTC.

This chain joins TRBV28 and TRBJ1-6; TRBD1 agrees at 7 bases. Per the germline V gene, CDR1 is MDHEN and CDR2 is SYDVKM. The CDR3 runs to 13 residues. Germline trimming cut 10 bases from V and 8 bases from J; bases unmatched to any gene: 8. CDR3 region: CATRGGGYSPLHF. In DNA, the CDR3 is TGTGCCACCAGGGGGGGTGGCTATTCACCCCTCCACTTT.

The J gene is TRBJ1-2, the V gene TRBV6-6; possible D gene TRBD1, 6 bases. Trimming cost V 6 bases and J 8 bases, with 16 bases left between them. Looked up from germline, CDR1 is MNHNY and CDR2 is SVGAGI (reference sequence). This CDR3 spans 13 amino acids. CDR3 in amino acids: CASSSKQGTGYTF. The CDR3 bases are TGTGCCAGCAGCTCTAAACAGGGTACCGGCTACACCTTC.

The chain uses TRBV4-2 and TRBJ1-1; D might be TRBD1 (6 bases). This CDR3 is built from 16 residues. V lost 1 base to trimming and J lost 2 bases, with 14 bases between them. Germline-derived CDR1 and CDR2 are LGHNA and YNFKEQ. Here the CDR3 reads CASSQGGGALNTEAFF. CDR3 DNA sequence: TGTGCCAGCAGCCAAGGAGGGGGGGCCCTCAACACTGAAGCTTTCTTT.